Following are 16 T cell receptor beta chains from one sample sequenced in a study of blood T cell repertoires in COVID-19. Only in-frame clones appear in the TCRdb table, and some are missing; sequencing was by immunoSEQ multiplex PCR. The table shows hundreds of thousands of clones, with around 89% occurring only once. Sequencing was performed on PBMCs or T cells enriched from blood (not recorded which). These receptors were taken from a man between 50 and 59 years old who had been exposed to COVID-19.

This clone was picked up a small number of times. This chain uses TRBV10-1 with TRBJ1-1, with TRBD1 as a possible D gene (5 bases). Germline-derived CDR1 and CDR2 are WNHNN and SYGVQD (reference sequence). V was clipped by 6 bases and J by 1 base, with 9 bases between them. This CDR3 is 13 amino acids long. The CDR3 spells CASSLQANTEAFF. CDR3 nucleotide sequence: TGCGCCAGCAGCTTACAGGCGAACACTGAAGCTTTCTTT.

Only one count was recorded for this clone. V usage is TRBV13 and J usage is TRBJ2-2; 9 bases map to TRBD2. CDR1 and CDR2 from the germline V gene are PRHDT and FYEKMQ (reference sequence). The V segment lost 5 bases and the J segment 1 base; nucleotides outside the gene matches: 8. The CDR3 is 17 amino acids. CDR3 nucleotides: TGTGCCAGCAGCCGCCCGACTAGCGGAGAGAACACCGGGGAGCTGTTTTTT. Its protein product is CASSRPTSGENTGELFF.

This clone came up once. The chain couples TRBV30 to TRBJ1-1; D not resolved. This CDR3 spans 13 amino acids. The V and J ends lost 2 bases and 0 bases respectively, with 7 bases between them. Germline assignment: CDR1 GTSNPN and CDR2 SVGIG (reference sequence). The CDR3 bases are TGTGCCTGGAGTAGAGCGATGAACACTGAAGCTTTCTTT. Translated, it gives CAWSRAMNTEAFF.

The chain uses TRBV5-8 and TRBJ2-7; 9 nucleotides agree with TRBD1. The junction had 11 bases not matched to a gene; V was cut back by 4 bases and J by 6 bases. This CDR3 contains 15 residues. The germline gives CDR1 SGHTS, CDR2 YDEGEE. The CDR3 reads CASSLNRDRVGEQYV. The CDR3 coding sequence is TGTGCCAGCAGCCTAAACCGGGACAGGGTGGGCGAGCAGTACGTC.

This chain connects TRBV15 to TRBJ2-7, with D unclear. This CDR3 comprises 14 residues. From germline, CDR1 is LNHNV and CDR2 YYDKDF (reference sequence). Trimming pared 1 base from V and 4 bases from J, leaving 11 bases between. CDR3 protein: CATSRVPRRYEQYF. As DNA, the CDR3 is TGTGCCACCAGCAGAGTCCCTAGGCGGTACGAGCAGTACTTC.

The chain links TRBV5-1 to TRBJ2-7; possible D gene TRBD1, 6 bases. This CDR3 comprises 13 residues. Trimming left V 5 bases short and J 5 bases short, with 14 bases between. Looked up from germline, CDR1 is SGHRS and CDR2 is YFSETQ. CDR3 nucleotides: TGCGCCAGCAGTGGGGCGCAGGGGCACGAGCAGTACTTC. Residues: CASSGAQGHEQYF.

The chain is built from TRBV19 and TRBJ1-5; 9 bases map to TRBD1. V lost 4 bases and J lost 2; bases outside the gene matches: 9. Germline-derived CDR1 and CDR2 are LNHDA and SQIVND (reference sequence). The CDR3 is made up of 17 amino acids. CDR3 region: CASSRTTGGQGNQPQHF. CDR3 nucleotide sequence: TGTGCCAGTAGTAGGACGACAGGGGGTCAGGGCAATCAGCCCCAGCATTTT.

This clone was detected only once. J is TRBJ2-1 and V is TRBV9; TRBD2 is a possible D gene (6 bases). In germline, CDR1 is SGDLS, CDR2 YYNGEE. The CDR3 sequence is 14 residues long. V lost 0 bases to trimming and J lost 7 bases, with 11 bases between them. The CDR3 DNA sequence: TGTGCCAGCAGCGTAGTTGGGGGAGGAAATGAGCAGTTCTTC. It yields the protein CASSVVGGGNEQFF.

The gene calls are TRBV5-1 and TRBJ2-6; tentative D call: TRBD1 (6 bases). CDR3 length: 16 amino acids. Germline V gene lookup returns CDR1 SGHRS and CDR2 YFSETQ. Trimming took 4 bases from V and 4 from J, leaving 15 bases between them. CDR3 in DNA: TGCGCCAGCAGCCAACTACAGGGTACGGGGGCCAACGTCCTGACTTTC. Translated: CASSQLQGTGANVLTF.

This sequence joins TRBV30 and TRBJ1-2; 9 nucleotides line up with TRBD1. CDR1 GTSNPN and CDR2 SVGIG come from the germline V gene (reference sequence). The junction had 9 bases not matched to a gene; V was cut back by 0 bases and J by 7 bases. The CDR3 totals 15 residues. CDR3 in amino acids: CAWSVLVQGAIGYTF. CDR3 DNA: TGTGCCTGGAGTGTACTCGTACAGGGGGCTATTGGCTACACCTTC.

This clone has only one observation. The chain couples TRBV4-1 to TRBJ1-5; tentatively, D is TRBD1 (6 bases). CDR1 is MGHRA, CDR2 YSYEKL, per germline. The V end lost 0 bases, the J end lost 4 bases, and 13 bases lay between the germline ends. This CDR3 is 16 amino acids long. CDR3 protein: CASSQDNRVLNQPQHF. In DNA, the CDR3 is TGCGCCAGCAGCCAAGATAACAGGGTGTTAAATCAGCCCCAGCATTTT.

The chain is built from TRBV24-1 and TRBJ2-1; 7 bases align to TRBD1. The V and J ends lost 5 bases and 6 bases, in that order; junction bases with no gene match: 12. Germline V gene data show CDR1 as KGHDR and CDR2 as SFDVKD. There are 16 residues in the CDR3. CDR3 sequence (DNA): TGTGCCACCAGTGCCCCAACAGGGGAGAGCTTCAATGAGCAGTTCTTC. Translation gives CATSAPTGESFNEQFF.

This clone has a handful of counts. The V call is TRBV7-2, the J call TRBJ2-7; the D is unclear. Looked up from germline, CDR1 is SGHTA and CDR2 is FQGNSA. Trimming removed 2 bases at V and 5 bases at J, with 4 bases between. The CDR3 sequence is 11 residues long. The CDR3 protein is CASSLYHEQYF. The CDR3 DNA sequence: TGTGCCAGCAGCTTATATCACGAGCAGTACTTC.

The V and J genes are TRBV19 and TRBJ2-3, with 8 bases aligning to TRBD2. Germline V gene sequence: CDR1 LNHDA, CDR2 SQIVND (reference sequence). The CDR3 is 15 residues long. J was trimmed by 5 bases and V by 7 bases; bases with no gene match: 11. CDR3 loop: CASMMKGLGIDTQYF. DNA for the CDR3: TGTGCCAGTATGATGAAGGGACTAGGGATAGATACGCAGTATTTT.

This chain links TRBV2 with TRBJ1-2; 10 bases match TRBD1. This CDR3 comprises 15 residues. Trimming removed 5 bases from V and 6 bases from J; junction bases left unmatched: 9. Germline-derived CDR1 and CDR2 are SNHLY and FYNNEI. CDR3: CASSPPLTGGNGYTF. The CDR3 nucleotides read TGTGCCAGCAGTCCACCTTTGACAGGGGGCAATGGCTACACCTTC.

This clone was seen a few times. CDR3 bases: TGTGCCAGCAGCCTAGGGTTTACAGGCACTGAAGCTTTCTTT. Its protein product is CASSLGFTGTEAFF. The genes are TRBV7-8 and TRBJ1-1; perhaps TRBD1 as D (5 bases). V was clipped by 5 bases and J by 4 bases, with 14 bases between them. The CDR3 totals 14 residues. The germline gives CDR1 SGHVS, CDR2 FQNEAQ.